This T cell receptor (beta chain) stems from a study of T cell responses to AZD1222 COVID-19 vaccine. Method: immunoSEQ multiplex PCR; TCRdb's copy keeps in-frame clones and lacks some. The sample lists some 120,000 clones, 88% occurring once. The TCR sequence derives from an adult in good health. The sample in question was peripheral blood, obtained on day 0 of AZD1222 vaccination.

The CDR3 region is CASSDGDKFTPQHF. The CDR3 DNA is TGTGCCAGCAGTGACGGGGATAAGTTCACGCCCCAGCATTTT. The chain is built from TRBV6-4 and TRBJ1-5; D call uncertain. V lost 2 bases and J lost 9, with 14 bases in between. This CDR3 comprises 14 residues. The germline V gene has CDR1 MRHNA and CDR2 SNTAGT.